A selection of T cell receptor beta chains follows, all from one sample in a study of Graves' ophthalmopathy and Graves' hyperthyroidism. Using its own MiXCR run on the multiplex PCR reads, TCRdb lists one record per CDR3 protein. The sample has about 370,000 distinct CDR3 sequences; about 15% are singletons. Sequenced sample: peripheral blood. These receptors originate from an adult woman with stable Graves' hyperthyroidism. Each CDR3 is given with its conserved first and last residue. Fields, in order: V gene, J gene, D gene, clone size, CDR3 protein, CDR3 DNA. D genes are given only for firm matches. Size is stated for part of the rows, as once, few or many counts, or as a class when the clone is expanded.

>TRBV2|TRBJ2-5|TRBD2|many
CASSDVGSGMFLETQYF
TGTGCCAGCAGTGACGTTGGTAGCGGGATGTTTTTGGAGACCCAGTACTTC
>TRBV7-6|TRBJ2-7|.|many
CASSFTAGYSYEQYF
TGTGCCAGCAGCTTTACGGCGGGATATTCCTACGAGCAGTACTTC
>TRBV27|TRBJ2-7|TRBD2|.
CASSLSMSIAGAYEQYF
TGTGCCAGCAGTTTATCGATGTCGATAGCGGGGGCCTACGAGCAGTACTTC
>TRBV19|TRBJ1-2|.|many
CASRGQRGGYTF
TGTGCCAGTAGGGGACAACGGGGAGGCTACACCTTC
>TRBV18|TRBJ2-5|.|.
CASSPGSSEETQYF
TGTGCCAGCTCACCGGGGTCGAGCGAAGAGACCCAGTACTTC
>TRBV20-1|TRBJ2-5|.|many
CSATDYGQTQYF
TGCAGTGCAACAGACTACGGGCAGACCCAGTACTTC
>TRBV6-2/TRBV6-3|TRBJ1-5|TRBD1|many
CASSSAGQGHSNQPQHF
TGTGCCAGCAGTTCCGCCGGACAGGGTCATAGCAATCAGCCCCAGCATTTT
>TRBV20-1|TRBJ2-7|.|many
CSAGAFTFEQYF
TGCAGTGCTGGGGCTTTTACCTTTGAGCAGTACTTC
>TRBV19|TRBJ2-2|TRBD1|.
CAGHRGRDPGELFF
TGTGCCGGCCACAGGGGGCGCGACCCCGGGGAGCTGTTTTTT
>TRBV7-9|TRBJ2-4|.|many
CASSLGDIAKNIQYF
TGTGCCAGCAGCTTAGGTGATATAGCCAAAAACATTCAGTACTTC
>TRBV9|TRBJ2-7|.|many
CASSVEGSGAYEQYF
TGTGCCAGCAGCGTAGAAGGTTCAGGAGCCTACGAGCAGTACTTC
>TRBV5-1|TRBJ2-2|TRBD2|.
CASSSGTSGVNTGELFF
TGCGCCAGCAGCTCCGGGACTAGCGGGGTTAACACCGGGGAGCTGTTTTTT
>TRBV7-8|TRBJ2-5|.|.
CASSLARTVPQETQYF
TGTGCCAGCAGCTTAGCGAGGACCGTTCCTCAAGAGACCCAGTACTTC
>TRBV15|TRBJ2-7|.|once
CATSTLAVSSYDQYF
TGTGCCACCAGCACGTTAGCGGTCAGCTCCTACGATCAGTACTTC
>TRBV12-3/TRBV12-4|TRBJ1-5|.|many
CASGRGQSNQPQHF
TGTGCCAGCGGCCGAGGACAGAGCAATCAGCCCCAGCATTTT
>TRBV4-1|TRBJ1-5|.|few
CASSHPQEPQHF
TGCGCCAGCAGCCACCCCCAGGAACCCCAGCATTTT
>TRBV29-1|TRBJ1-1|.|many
CSVVRVMNTEAFF
TGCAGCGTTGTAAGGGTCATGAACACTGAAGCTTTCTTT
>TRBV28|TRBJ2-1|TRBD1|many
CASRDRGYNEQFF
TGTGCCAGCAGGGACAGGGGGTACAATGAGCAGTTCTTC
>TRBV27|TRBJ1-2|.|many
CASSFGASRYGYTF
TGTGCCAGCAGTTTCGGGGCCAGCCGCTATGGCTACACCTTC
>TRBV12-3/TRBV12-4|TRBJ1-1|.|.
CASRLQGVTEAFF
TGTGCCAGCAGACTACAGGGAGTCACTGAAGCTTTCTTT
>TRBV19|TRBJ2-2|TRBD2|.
CASRASGVTGELFF
TGTGCCAGCAGAGCTAGCGGGGTTACCGGGGAGCTGTTTTTT
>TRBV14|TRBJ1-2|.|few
CASSQIFGRGGLNYGYTF
TGTGCCAGCAGCCAAATTTTCGGCAGGGGAGGTTTGAACTATGGCTACACCTTC
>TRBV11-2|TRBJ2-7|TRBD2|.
CASSLKGTSALSYEQYF
TGTGCCAGCAGCTTAAAGGGGACTAGCGCCCTATCCTACGAGCAGTACTTC
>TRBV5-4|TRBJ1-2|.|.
CASSLIPTNYGYTF
TGTGCCAGCAGCTTGATACCGACTAACTATGGCTACACCTTC
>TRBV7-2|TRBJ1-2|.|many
CASSLVLGGPYGYTF
TGTGCCAGCAGCTTAGTGCTCGGGGGTCCCTATGGCTACACCTTC
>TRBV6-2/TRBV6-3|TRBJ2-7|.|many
CASASSQGGAYEQYF
TGTGCCAGCGCGTCGAGTCAGGGGGGAGCCTACGAGCAGTACTTC
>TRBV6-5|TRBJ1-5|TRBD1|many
CASRGQGEDQPQHF
TGTGCCAGCAGGGGACAGGGGGAAGATCAGCCCCAGCATTTT